This T cell receptor beta chain was captured in a study of T-cell memory formation after mild COVID-19. The CDR3 totals 14 residues. CDR1 SGHRS and CDR2 YFSETQ come from the germline V gene. The J segment lost 4 bases and the V segment lost 5 bases, leaving 2 bases of the junction unmatched. TCRdb reprocessed the 5' RACE reads with MiXCR, giving one entry per CDR3 protein. The sample includes about 160,000 distinct CDR3 sequences, 25% to 40% of them seen just once. Sequencing input: PBMCs or a T cell subset sorted from them (not recorded which). This TCR was sampled from an adult woman who had mild COVID-19 (a few samples of this study predate the infection). Cell type and time point are not known. The chain is built from TRBV5-1 and TRBJ2-1, with TRBD2 matching 11 bases. The CDR3 sequence is CASRASGGYNEQFF. CDR3 coding DNA: TGCGCCAGCAGGGCTAGCGGGGGGTACAATGAGCAGTTCTTC. The full variable domain, its missing parts supplied by reference TRBV5-1 and TRBJ2-1, is KAGVTQTPRYLIKTRGQQVTLSCSPISGHRSVSWYQQTPGQGLQFLFEYFSETQRNKGNFPGRFSGRQFSNSRSEMNVSTLELGDSALYLCASRASGGYNEQFFGPGTRLTVL.